Below, one TCR beta chain is given with its context. Germline V gene data show CDR1 as SGHNT and CDR2 as YYREEE (reference sequence). V shed 4 bases and J 8 bases; nucleotides not matched to a gene: 6. The CDR3 length is 14 residues. This sample stems from a study of blood T cell repertoires in COVID-19. The age range of participants was 18 to 89 years, with residence in about 25 US areas. Participant-reported clinical history was the basis for cohort assignment. The recovered donors of Cohort 3 showed two negative PCRs, clearance, or symptom resolution. Original analysis: Amplifying reference gene primers gave estimates of nucleated cell counts. Clones were sequenced by immunoSEQ multiplex PCR, and TCRdb holds only the in-frame ones, with some missing. The V and J calls and the clone size are those of that table, but D and trimming were determined from the DNA. The data show roughly 140,000 clones, around four fifths seen once.

The sequence came from a woman aged 40-49 years who had recovered from COVID-19. Sequencing input: PBMCs or T cells enriched from blood (not recorded which). V usage is TRBV5-4 and J usage is TRBJ2-1; 10 bases line up with TRBD2. The CDR3 region is CASSPGLARDEQFF. The CDR3 bases are TGTGCCAGCAGCCCGGGACTAGCGAGAGATGAGCAGTTCTTC.